A single sample is the source of the 5 T cell receptor beta chains below, sequenced in a study of identical twins. TCRdb independently ran MiXCR on the 5' RACE reads; one entry per CDR3 protein. The sample lists 350,000 to 450,000 distinct CDR3 sequences, roughly 18% occurring once. Sequences were obtained from naive T cells sorted from blood. These receptors were obtained from a man aged 45 to 65 in good health.

Comments on this clonotype: This may stem from a read error, because a much larger clone lies one nucleotide away. The chain uses TRBV9 and TRBJ2-1; D might be TRBD2 (5 bases). The CDR3 is 16 residues long. Germline lookup yields CDR1 SGDLS and CDR2 YYNGEE. The CDR3 nucleotides are TGTGCCAGCAGCCCTGCTGCACTTAGCGTCTACAGTGAGCAGTTCTTC. This codes for CASSPAALSVYSEQFF.

The V call is TRBV29-1, the J call TRBJ2-3, with 7 bases aligning to TRBD2. V gave up 5 bases and J gave up 2 bases; unmatched junction bases: 7. Germline lookup yields CDR1 SQVTM and CDR2 ANQGSEA. The CDR3 sequence is 14 residues long. The CDR3 is CSVRGRGNTDTQYF. The CDR3 DNA reads TGCAGCGTTCGTGGGCGGGGGAACACAGATACGCAGTATTTT.

This clonotype has just a few counts. The chain carries TRBV5-4 and TRBJ1-2; D gene unclear. The CDR3 has 16 amino acids. The germline V and J ends were trimmed by 4 bases and 0 bases, with 16 bases remaining between them. In germline, CDR1 is SGHNT, CDR2 YYREEE (reference sequence). The chain's CDR3 is CASSPEGGTTNYGYTF. The CDR3 bases are TGTGCCAGCAGCCCGGAGGGCGGAACCACTAACTATGGCTACACCTTC.

The V and J genes are TRBV28 and TRBJ2-7; D gene ambiguous. The CDR3 is made up of 14 amino acids. Trimming removed 4 bases at V and 7 bases at J, with 17 bases between. Germline-derived CDR1 and CDR2 are MDHEN and SYDVKM. As DNA, the CDR3 is TGTGCCAGCAGTTCCCCGGGCCAGGTGGGGGAGCAGTACTTC. Protein product: CASSSPGQVGEQYF.

This clonotype was observed a handful of times. The chain is built from TRBV14 and TRBJ2-1; D uncertain. V was pared by 1 base and J by 7 bases, with 14 bases between. CDR1 is SGHDN, CDR2 FVKESK, per germline. The CDR3 sequence is 15 residues long. The CDR3: CASSQGSPRRNEQFF. CDR3 in DNA: TGTGCCAGCAGCCAAGGATCCCCCAGGCGGAATGAGCAGTTCTTC.